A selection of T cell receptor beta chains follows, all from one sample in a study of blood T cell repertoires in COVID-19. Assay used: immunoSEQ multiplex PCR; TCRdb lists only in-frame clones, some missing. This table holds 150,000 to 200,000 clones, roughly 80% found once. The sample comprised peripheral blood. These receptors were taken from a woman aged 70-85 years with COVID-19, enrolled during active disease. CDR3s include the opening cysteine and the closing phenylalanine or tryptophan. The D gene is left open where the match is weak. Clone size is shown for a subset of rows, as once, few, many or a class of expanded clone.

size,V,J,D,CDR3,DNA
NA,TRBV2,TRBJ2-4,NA,CASRFIGEIQYF,TGTGCCAGCAGATTTATAGGAGAAATTCAGTACTTC
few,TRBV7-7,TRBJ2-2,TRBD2,CASSSRLADFTGELFF,TGTGCTAGCAGCTCCCGGCTAGCGGATTTCACCGGGGAGCTGTTTTTT
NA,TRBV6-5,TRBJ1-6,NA,CASSPGLINSPLHF,TGTGCCAGCAGTCCCGGTTTGATCAATTCACCCCTCCACTTT
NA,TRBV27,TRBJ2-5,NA,CASSFGRQETQYF,TGTGCCAGCAGTTTCGGTCGCCAAGAGACCCAGTACTTC
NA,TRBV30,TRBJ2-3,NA,CAWSVLRPGATTDTQYF,TGTGCCTGGAGTGTTCTCCGGCCAGGGGCAACCACAGATACGCAGTATTTT
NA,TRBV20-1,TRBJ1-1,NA,CSARVDTEAFF,TGCAGTGCTAGAGTAGACACTGAAGCTTTCTTT
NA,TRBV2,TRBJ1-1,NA,CASTVRGNTEAFF,TGTGCCAGCACCGTCAGGGGGAACACTGAAGCTTTCTTT
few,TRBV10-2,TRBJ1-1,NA,CASSHQGPTEAFF,TGCGCCAGCAGTCACCAGGGGCCCACTGAAGCTTTCTTT
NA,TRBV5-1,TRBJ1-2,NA,CASSVDSYGYTF,TGCGCCAGCAGCGTAGACAGCTATGGCTACACCTTC
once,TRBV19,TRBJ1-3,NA,CASSIGRDSGNTIYF,TGTGCCAGTAGTATCGGCCGGGACTCTGGAAACACCATATATTTT
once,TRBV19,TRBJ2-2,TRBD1,CASSGQGAGGELFF,TGTGCCAGTAGTGGACAGGGGGCCGGCGGGGAGCTGTTTTTT
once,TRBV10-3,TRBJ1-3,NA,CAISGGGLSGNTIYF,TGTGCCATCAGTGGGGGAGGGCTCTCTGGAAACACCATATATTTT
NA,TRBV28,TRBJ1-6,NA,CAGSTGKVSPLHF,TGTGCCGGATCAACAGGGAAGGTGTCACCCCTCCACTTT
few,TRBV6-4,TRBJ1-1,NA,CASINFHVNTEAFF,TGTGCCAGCATCAACTTCCACGTGAACACTGAAGCTTTCTTT
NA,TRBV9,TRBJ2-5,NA,CASSDGQRETQYF,TGTGCCAGCAGCGACGGACAGAGAGAGACCCAGTACTTC
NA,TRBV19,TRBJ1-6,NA,CASSSGSPLHF,TGTGCCAGTAGTTCGGGTTCACCCCTCCACTTT
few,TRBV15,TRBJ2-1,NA,CATSTTWGDNEQFF,TGTGCCACCTCTACCACGTGGGGGGACAATGAGCAGTTCTTC
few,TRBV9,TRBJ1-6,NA,CASRSGRENRSPLHF,TGTGCCAGCAGATCGGGCAGGGAAAACAGATCACCCCTCCACTTT
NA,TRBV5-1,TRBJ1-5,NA,CASSLAGQRNQPQHF,TGCGCCAGCAGCTTGGCAGGACAGCGCAATCAGCCCCAGCATTTT
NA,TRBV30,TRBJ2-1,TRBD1,CAWSVNRGLYNEQFF,TGTGCCTGGAGTGTTAACAGGGGGCTCTACAATGAGCAGTTCTTC
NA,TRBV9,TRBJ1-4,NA,CASSAGQNNEKLFF,TGTGCCAGCAGCGCCGGACAGAACAATGAAAAACTGTTTTTT
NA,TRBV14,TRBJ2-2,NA,CASSHFRVSETGELFF,TGTGCCAGCAGCCATTTTCGCGTAAGCGAAACCGGGGAGCTGTTTTTT
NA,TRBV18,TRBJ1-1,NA,CASSPWAGNTEAFF,TGTGCCAGCTCACCGTGGGCTGGGAACACTGAAGCTTTCTTT
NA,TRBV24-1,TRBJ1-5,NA,CATSDVYSNQPQHF,TGTGCCACCAGTGACGTCTATAGCAATCAGCCCCAGCATTTT
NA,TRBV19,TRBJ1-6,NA,CASSHSGQSPLHF,TGTGCCAGTAGTCATTCAGGGCAGTCACCCCTCCACTTT
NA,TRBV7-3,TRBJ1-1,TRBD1,CASSLKAPTGHTEAFF,TGTGCCAGCAGCTTAAAGGCCCCGACAGGGCACACTGAAGCTTTCTTT
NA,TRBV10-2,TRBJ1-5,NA,CASKAPTDYQPQHF,TGCGCCAGCAAGGCCCCGACAGACTATCAGCCCCAGCATTTT
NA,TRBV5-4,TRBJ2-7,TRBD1,CASSQTGGTDEQYF,TGTGCCAGCAGCCAGACAGGGGGCACGGACGAGCAGTACTTC
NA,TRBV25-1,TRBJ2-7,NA,CATRRGSLDEQYF,TGTGCCACCAGGAGGGGGTCTTTGGACGAGCAGTACTTC
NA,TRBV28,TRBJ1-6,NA,CASSAGAAGRHSPLHF,TGTGCCAGCAGTGCTGGGGCGGCCGGACGCCATTCACCCCTCCACTTT
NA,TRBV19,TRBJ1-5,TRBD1,CASSRTGQPQHF,TGTGCCAGTAGTAGGACAGGGCAGCCCCAGCATTTT
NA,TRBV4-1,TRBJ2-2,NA,CASSRQLRTANTGELFF,TGCGCCAGCAGCCGGCAACTTAGGACAGCGAACACCGGGGAGCTGTTTTTT
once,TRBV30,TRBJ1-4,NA,CAWSGERDEKLFF,TGTGCCTGGAGCGGAGAGCGAGATGAAAAACTGTTTTTT
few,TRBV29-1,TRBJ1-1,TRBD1,CSVTGQGAAEAFF,TGCAGCGTTACGGGACAGGGGGCGGCTGAAGCTTTCTTT
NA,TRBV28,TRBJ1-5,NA,CASSFGQPQHF,TGTGCCAGCAGTTTCGGTCAGCCCCAGCATTTT
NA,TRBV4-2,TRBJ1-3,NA,CASSQGGGTGNTIYF,TGTGCCAGCAGCCAAGGGGGGGGAACTGGAAACACCATATATTTT